The clone carrying this TCR beta chain was picked up one time. The data are from a study of shared clonotypes between healthy human individuals. The protocol was immunoSEQ multiplex PCR, while the TCRdb copy is restricted to in-frame clones and leaves out a portion. The sample has 600,000 to 800,000 clones, around 77% seen once. The source is a woman in her 30s in good health. The material sequenced was memory CD4+ T cells sorted from blood. As for subset: CD45RA-negative fraction.

In nucleotides, the CDR3 is TGTGCCTGTGACTCCCGACAGCGGGGGAACACTGAAGCTTTCTTT. This codes for CACDSRQRGNTEAFF. The gene calls are TRBV30 and TRBJ1-1; perhaps TRBD1 as D (5 bases). Germline CDR1 is GTSNPN and CDR2 is SVGIG (reference sequence). The CDR3 spans 15 residues. The V end was cut by 6 bases, the J end by 1 base, with 18 bases between.